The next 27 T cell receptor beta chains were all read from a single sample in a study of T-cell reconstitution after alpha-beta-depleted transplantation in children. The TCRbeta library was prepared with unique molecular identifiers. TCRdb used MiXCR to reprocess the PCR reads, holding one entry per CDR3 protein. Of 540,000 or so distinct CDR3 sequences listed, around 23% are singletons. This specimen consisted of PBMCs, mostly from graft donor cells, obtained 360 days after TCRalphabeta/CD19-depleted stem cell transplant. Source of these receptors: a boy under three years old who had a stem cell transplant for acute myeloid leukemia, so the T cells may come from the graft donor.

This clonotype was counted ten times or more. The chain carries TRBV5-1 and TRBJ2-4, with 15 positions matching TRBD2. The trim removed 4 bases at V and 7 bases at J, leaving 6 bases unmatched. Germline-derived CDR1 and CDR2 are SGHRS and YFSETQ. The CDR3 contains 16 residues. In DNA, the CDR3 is TGCGCCAGCAGCACAGGACTAGCGGGGGGGCATAACATTCAGTACTTC. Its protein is CASSTGLAGGHNIQYF.

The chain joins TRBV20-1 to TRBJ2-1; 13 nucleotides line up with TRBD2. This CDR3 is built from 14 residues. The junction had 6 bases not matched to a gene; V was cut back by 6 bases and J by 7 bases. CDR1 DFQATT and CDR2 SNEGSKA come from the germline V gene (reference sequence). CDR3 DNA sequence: TGCAGTGCCACACTAGCGGGGGGGTGGAATGAGCAGTTCTTC. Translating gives CSATLAGGWNEQFF.

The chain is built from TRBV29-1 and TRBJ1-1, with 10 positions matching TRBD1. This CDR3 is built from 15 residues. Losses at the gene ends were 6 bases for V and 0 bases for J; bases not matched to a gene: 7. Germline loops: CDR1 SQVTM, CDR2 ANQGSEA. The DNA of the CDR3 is TGCAGCGTAGTCCGGGACAGGGGACTGAACACTGAAGCTTTCTTT. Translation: CSVVRDRGLNTEAFF.

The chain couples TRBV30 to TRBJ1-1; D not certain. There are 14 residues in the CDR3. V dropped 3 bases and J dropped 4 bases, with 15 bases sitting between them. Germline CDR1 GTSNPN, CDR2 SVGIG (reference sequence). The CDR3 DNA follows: TGTGCCTGGAGCCCTAGAGTAAGCGGCACTGAAGCTTTCTTT. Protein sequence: CAWSPRVSGTEAFF.

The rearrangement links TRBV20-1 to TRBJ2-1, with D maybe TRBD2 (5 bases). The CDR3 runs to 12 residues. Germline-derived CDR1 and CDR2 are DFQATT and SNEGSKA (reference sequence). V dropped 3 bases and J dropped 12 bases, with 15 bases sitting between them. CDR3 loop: CSASGGTSGQFF. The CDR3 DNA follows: TGCAGTGCTAGCGGTGGTACTAGTGGGCAGTTCTTC.

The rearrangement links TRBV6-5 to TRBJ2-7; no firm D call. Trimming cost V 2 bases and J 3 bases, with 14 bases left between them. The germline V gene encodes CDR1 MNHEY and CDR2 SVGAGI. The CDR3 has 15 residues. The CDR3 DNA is TGTGCCAGCAGTTACCAGCAGAGACATAGCTACGAGCAGTACTTC. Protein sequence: CASSYQQRHSYEQYF.

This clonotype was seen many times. The CDR3 region is CASGSTGHSPLHF. CDR3 sequence (DNA): TGTGCCAGTGGGTCCACAGGGCATTCACCCCTCCACTTT. The V and J genes are TRBV19 and TRBJ1-6; possible D gene TRBD1, 6 bases. This CDR3 spans 13 amino acids. Germline CDR1 reads LNHDA; CDR2 reads SQIVND (reference sequence). V was shortened by 8 bases and J by 8 bases, with 13 bases between the two germline ends.

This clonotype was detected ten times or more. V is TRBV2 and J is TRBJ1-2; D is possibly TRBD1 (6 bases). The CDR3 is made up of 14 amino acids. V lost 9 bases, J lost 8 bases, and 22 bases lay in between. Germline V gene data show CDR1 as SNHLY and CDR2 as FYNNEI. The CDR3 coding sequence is TGTGCCAGTTCGCAGGGGTTATCGATATTGGGCTACACCTTC. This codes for CASSQGLSILGYTF. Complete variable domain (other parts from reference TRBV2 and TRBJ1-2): EPEVTQTPSHQVTQMGQEVILRCVPISNHLYFYWYRQILGQKVEFLVSFYNNEISEKSEIFDDQFSVERPDGSNFTLKIRSTKLEDSAMYFCASSQGLSILGYTFGSGTRLTVV.

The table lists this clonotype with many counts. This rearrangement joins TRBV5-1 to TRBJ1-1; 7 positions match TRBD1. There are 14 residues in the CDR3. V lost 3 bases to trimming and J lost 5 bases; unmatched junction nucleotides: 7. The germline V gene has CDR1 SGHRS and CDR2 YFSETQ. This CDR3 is CASSYGTQGTEAFF. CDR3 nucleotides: TGCGCCAGCAGCTATGGCACACAGGGGACTGAAGCTTTCTTT.

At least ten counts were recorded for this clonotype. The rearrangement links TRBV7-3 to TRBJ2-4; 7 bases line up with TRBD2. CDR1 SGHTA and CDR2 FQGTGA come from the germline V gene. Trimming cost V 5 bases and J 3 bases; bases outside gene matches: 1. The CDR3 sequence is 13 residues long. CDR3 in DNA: TGTGCCAGCAGCCCGGGGGGCAAAAACATTCAGTACTTC. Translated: CASSPGGKNIQYF.

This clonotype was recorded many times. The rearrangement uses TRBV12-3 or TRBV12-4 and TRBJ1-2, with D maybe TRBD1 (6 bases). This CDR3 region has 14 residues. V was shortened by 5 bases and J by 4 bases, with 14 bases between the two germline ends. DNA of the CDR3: TGTGCCAGCAGTCCACAGGGTGGCCTCTATGGCTACACCTTC. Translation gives CASSPQGGLYGYTF.

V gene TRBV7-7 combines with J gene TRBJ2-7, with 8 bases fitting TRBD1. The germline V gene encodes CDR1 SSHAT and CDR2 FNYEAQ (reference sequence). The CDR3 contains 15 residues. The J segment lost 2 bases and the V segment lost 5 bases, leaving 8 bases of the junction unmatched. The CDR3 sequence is CASSGRDRLAYEQYV. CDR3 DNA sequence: TGTGCCAGCAGCGGTCGGGACAGGCTGGCCTACGAGCAGTACGTC.

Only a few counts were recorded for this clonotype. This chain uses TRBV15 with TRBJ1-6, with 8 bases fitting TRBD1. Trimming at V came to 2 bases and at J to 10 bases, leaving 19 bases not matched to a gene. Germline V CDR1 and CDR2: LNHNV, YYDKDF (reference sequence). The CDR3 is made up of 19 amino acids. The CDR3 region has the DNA TGTGCCACCAGCAGATTGAATCACAAGAGGACAGGGTCAGGATCACCCCTCCACTTT. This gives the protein CATSRLNHKRTGSGSPLHF. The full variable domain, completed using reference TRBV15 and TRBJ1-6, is DAMVIQNPRYQVTQFGKPVTLSCSQTLNHNVMYWYQQKSSQAPKLLFHYYDKDFNNEADTPDNFQSRRPNTSFCFLDIRSPGLGDTAMYLCATSRLNHKRTGSGSPLHFGNGTRLTVT.

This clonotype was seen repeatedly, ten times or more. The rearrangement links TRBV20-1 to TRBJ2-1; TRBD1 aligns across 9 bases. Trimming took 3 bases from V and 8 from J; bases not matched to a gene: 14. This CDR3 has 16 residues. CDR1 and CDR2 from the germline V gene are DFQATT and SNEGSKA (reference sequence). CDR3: CSASQMPGQGGDEQFF. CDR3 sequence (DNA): TGCAGTGCTAGTCAAATGCCGGGACAGGGTGGGGATGAGCAGTTCTTC.

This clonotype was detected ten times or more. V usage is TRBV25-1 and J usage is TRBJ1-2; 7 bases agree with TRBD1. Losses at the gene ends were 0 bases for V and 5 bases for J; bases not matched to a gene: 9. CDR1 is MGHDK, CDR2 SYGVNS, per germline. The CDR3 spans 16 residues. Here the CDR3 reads CASSEYRTGGDYGYTF. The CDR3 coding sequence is TGTGCCAGCAGTGAATATAGGACAGGCGGAGATTATGGCTACACCTTC.

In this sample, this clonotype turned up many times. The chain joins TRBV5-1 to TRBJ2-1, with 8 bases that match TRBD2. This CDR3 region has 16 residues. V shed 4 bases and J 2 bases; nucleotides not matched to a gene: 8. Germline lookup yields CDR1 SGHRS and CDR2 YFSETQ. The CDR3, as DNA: TGCGCCAGCAGCCGAACGGGGGGGGCCCCCTACAATGAGCAGTTCTTC. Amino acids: CASSRTGGAPYNEQFF.

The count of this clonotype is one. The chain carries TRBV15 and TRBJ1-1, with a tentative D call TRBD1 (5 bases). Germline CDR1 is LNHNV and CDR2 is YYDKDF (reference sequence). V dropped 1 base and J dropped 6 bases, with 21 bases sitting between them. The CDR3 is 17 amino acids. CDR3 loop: CATSRAAGQGSRSEAFF. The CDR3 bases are TGTGCCACCAGCAGAGCGGCAGGGCAAGGCTCTAGGTCTGAAGCTTTCTTT.

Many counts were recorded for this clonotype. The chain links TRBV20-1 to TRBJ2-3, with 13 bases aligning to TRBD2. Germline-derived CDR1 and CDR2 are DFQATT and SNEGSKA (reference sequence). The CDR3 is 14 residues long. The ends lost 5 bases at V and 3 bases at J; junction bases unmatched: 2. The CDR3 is CSALTSGGTDTQYF. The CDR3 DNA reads TGCAGTGCTCTGACTAGCGGGGGGACAGATACGCAGTATTTT.

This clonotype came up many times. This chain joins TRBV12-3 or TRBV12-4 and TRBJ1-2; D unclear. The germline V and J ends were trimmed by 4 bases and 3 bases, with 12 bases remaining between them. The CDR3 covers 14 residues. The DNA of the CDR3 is TGTGCCAGCAGTTCTCGCGGCCTCTACTATGGCTACACCTTC. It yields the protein CASSSRGLYYGYTF.

The CDR3 reads CASSLAGLAYEQYF. Here the CDR3 DNA reads TGTGCCAGCAGCTTAGCAGGACTAGCTTACGAGCAGTACTTC. This rearrangement joins TRBV7-2 to TRBJ2-7, with 8 bases that match TRBD2. After removal of 0 bases from V and 4 bases from J, the junction contained 2 bases not matched to a gene. Germline loops: CDR1 SGHTA, CDR2 FQGNSA. CDR3 length: 14 amino acids. The full variable domain, with the rest looked up from reference TRBV7-2 and TRBJ2-7, is GAGVSQSPSNKVTEKGKDVELRCDPISGHTALYWYRQSLGQGLEFLIYFQGNSAPDKSGLPSDRFSAERTGGSVSTLTIQRTQQEDSAVYLCASSLAGLAYEQYFGPGTRLTVT.

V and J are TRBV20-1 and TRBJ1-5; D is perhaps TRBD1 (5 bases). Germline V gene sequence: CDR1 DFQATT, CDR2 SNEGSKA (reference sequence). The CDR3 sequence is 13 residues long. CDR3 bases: TGCAGCCTCGGACATTTTAGCAATCAGCCCCAGCATTTT. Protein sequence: CSLGHFSNQPQHF.

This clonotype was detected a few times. The CDR3 is CSATRGAYSYEQYV. CDR3 nucleotide sequence: TGCAGTGCTACTCGGGGGGCGTACAGCTACGAGCAGTACGTC. The chain joins TRBV20-1 to TRBJ2-7; TRBD2 might be the D (7 bases). The germline V and J ends were trimmed by 4 bases and 3 bases, with 16 bases remaining between them. The germline CDR1 and CDR2 sequences are DFQATT and SNEGSKA (reference sequence). This CDR3 has 14 residues.

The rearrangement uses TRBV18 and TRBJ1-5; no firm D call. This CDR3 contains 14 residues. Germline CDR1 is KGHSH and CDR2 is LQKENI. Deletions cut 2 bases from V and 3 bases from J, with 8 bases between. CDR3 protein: CASSPGRVNQPQHF. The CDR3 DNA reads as TGTGCCAGCTCACCAGGAAGGGTCAATCAGCCCCAGCATTTT.

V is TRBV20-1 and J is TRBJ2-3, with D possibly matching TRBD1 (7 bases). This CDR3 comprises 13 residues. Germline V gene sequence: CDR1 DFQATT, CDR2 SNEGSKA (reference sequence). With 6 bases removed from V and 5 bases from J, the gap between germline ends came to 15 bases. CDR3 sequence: CSARGAEGDTQYF. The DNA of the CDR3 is TGCAGTGCCAGGGGGGCAGAGGGAGATACGCAGTATTTT.

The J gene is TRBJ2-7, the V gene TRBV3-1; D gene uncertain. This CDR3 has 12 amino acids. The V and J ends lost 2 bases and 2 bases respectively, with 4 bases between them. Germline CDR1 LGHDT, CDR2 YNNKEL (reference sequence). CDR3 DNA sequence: TGTGCCAGCAGCCAAAGTGCCTACGAGCAGTACTTC. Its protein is CASSQSAYEQYF.

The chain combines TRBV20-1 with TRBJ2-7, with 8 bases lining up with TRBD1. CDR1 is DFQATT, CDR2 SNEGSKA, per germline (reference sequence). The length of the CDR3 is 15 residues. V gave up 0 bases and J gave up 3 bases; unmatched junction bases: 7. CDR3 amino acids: CSAREGTGLGYEQYV. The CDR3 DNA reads TGCAGTGCTAGAGAGGGGACAGGCCTCGGCTACGAGCAGTACGTC.

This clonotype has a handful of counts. CDR3 protein: CAISELGTGYSEQYF. CDR3 sequence (DNA): TGTGCCATCAGTGAGTTGGGGACAGGCTACTCCGAGCAGTACTTC. This rearrangement joins TRBV10-3 to TRBJ2-7; 8 bases align to TRBD1. After removal of 1 base from V and 6 bases from J, the junction contained 8 bases not matched to a gene. From germline, CDR1 is ENHRY and CDR2 SYGVKD. The CDR3 has 15 amino acids.